Reported below is one TCR beta chain. Its antigen is currently unknown. CDR1 is KGHDR, CDR2 SFDVKD, per germline. V was pared by 4 bases and J by 8 bases, with 16 bases between. The CDR3 length is 15 residues. The authors' processing: The study took CDR3 differences across clinicopathological groups and made a distant-metastasis classifier for papillary thyroid cancer from them. Using MiXCR, TCRdb re-called clones from the PCR reads. TCRdb's processing, not the authors' own work, is the source of the V and J calls. The sample lists 2,000 to 2,500 clones, around a quarter occurring once. These data belong to a study of metastatic and nonmetastatic thyroid tumors. Study in general: Patients with malignant and benign thyroid disease provided blood and tumor or nodule tissue, whose repertoires were compared.

Patients underwent thyroid surgery, and none had received any treatment before it. Study-wide results and limits: Reported TCR beta diversity, measured in blood and tumor, was significantly higher for malignant thyroid tumors than for benign nodules.

This sequence originates from a male donor with papillary thyroid cancer or a benign thyroid nodule (not recorded which). Some clones in this sample may be carry-over from other donors' samples. V is TRBV24-1 and J is TRBJ2-2, with D maybe TRBD1 (6 bases). The sample was adjacent normal tissue. The CDR3 reads CATSDQGLDWGELFF. For the CDR3, the DNA is TGTGCCACCAGTGACCAGGGGTTAGACTGGGGGGAGCTGTTTTTT.